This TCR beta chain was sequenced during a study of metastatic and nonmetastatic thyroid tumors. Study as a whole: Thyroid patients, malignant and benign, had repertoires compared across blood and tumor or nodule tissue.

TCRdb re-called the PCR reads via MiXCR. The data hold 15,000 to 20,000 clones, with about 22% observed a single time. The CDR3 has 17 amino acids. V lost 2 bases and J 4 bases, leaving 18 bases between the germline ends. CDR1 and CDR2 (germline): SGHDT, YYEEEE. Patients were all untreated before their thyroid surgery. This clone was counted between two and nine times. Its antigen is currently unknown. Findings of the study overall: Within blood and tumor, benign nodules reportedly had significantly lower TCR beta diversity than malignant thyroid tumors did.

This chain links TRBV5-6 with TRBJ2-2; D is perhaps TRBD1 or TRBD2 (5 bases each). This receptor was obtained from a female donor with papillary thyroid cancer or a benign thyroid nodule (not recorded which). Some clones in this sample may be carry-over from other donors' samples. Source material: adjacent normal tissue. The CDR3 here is CASSLLIGEQITGELFF. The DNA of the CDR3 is TGTGCCAGCAGCTTATTGATAGGGGAGCAAATCACCGGGGAGCTGTTTTTT.